This entry features one T cell receptor (beta chain) sequence. The antigen remains unidentified. The CDR3 runs 14 residues. Trimming took 5 bases from V and 3 from J; bases not matched to a gene: 0. Germline CDR1 reads MDHEN; CDR2 reads SYDVKM. Preparation of the TCRbeta library was carried out with unique molecular identifiers. TCRdb recomputed calls from the PCR reads with MiXCR, one row per CDR3 protein. The data contain some 550,000 distinct CDR3 sequences, around 23% of them singletons. This entry comes from a study of T-cell reconstitution after alpha-beta-depleted transplantation in children. Points from the study as a whole: For some patients, TCRbeta diversity was high at day 60 because of recipient T cells and thymic progenitors that survived. Reportedly, alpha-beta T cells present about two months post-transplant originated from several hundred expanded clones of graft origin. Counts and diversity of T cells one year after transplant came mostly from newly produced T cells.

This clonotype was sampled from a boy under two years old who had a stem cell transplant for acute myeloid leukemia, so the T cells may come from the graft donor. The sample here was PBMCs, mostly from graft donor cells, taken 360 days after TCRalphabeta/CD19-depleted stem cell transplant. The rearrangement links TRBV28 to TRBJ2-2, with 10 nucleotides matching TRBD1. The CDR3 sequence: CASSGTGDTGELFF. Written as DNA, the CDR3 is TGTGCCAGCAGTGGGACAGGGGACACCGGGGAGCTGTTTTTT. The entire variable domain, with the rest obtained from reference TRBV28 and TRBJ2-2, is as follows: DVKVTQSSRYLVKRTGEKVFLECVQDMDHENMFWYRQDPGLGLRLIYFSYDVKMKEKGDIPEGYSVSREKKERFSLILESASTNQTSMYLCASSGTGDTGELFFGEGSRLTVL.